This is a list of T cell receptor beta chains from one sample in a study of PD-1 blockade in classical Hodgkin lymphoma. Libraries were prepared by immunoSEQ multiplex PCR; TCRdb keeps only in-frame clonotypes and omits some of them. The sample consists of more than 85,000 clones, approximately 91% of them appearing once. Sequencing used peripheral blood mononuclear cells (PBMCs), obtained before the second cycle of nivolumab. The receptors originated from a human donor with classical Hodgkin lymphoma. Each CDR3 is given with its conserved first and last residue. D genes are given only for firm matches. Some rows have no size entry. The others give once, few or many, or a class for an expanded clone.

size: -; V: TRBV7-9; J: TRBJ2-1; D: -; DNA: TGTGCCAGCAGCCGTTTGGACTACAATGAGCAGTTCTTC; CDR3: CASSRLDYNEQFF
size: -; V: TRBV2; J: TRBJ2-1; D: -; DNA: TGTGCCAGCGAGGCTTCCCACAATGAGCAGTTCTTC; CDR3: CASEASHNEQFF
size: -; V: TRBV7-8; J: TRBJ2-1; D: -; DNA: TGTGCCAGCAGGCTAGGGATTGGTTACAATGAGCAGTTCTTC; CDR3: CASRLGIGYNEQFF
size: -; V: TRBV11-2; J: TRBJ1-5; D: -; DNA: TGTGCCAGCAGCTTATCAGGGATTATCAATCAGCCCCAGCATTTT; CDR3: CASSLSGIINQPQHF
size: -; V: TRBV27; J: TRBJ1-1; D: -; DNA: TGTGCCAGCAGTTGGGGGGGGAACACTGAAGCTTTCTTT; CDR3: CASSWGGNTEAFF
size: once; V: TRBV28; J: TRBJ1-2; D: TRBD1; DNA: TGTGCCAGCAGAGCGGGGACAGCTAACTATGGCTACACCTTC; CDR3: CASRAGTANYGYTF
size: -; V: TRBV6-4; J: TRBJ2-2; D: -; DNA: TGTGCCAGCCGGAAGTGGGGAGAAGGTTCCGGGGAGCTGTTTTTT; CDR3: CASRKWGEGSGELFF
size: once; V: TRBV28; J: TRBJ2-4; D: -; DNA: TGTGCCAGCACCACAGGGTCGGGGAACATTCAGTACTTC; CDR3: CASTTGSGNIQYF
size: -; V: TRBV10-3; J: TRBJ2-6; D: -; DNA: TGTGCCATCAGGGTATTCAGGGCCGATTCTGGGGCCAACGTCCTGACTTTC; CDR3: CAIRVFRADSGANVLTF
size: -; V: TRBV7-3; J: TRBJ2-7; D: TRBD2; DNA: TGTGCCAGCAGCTTAGGTAGCGGGAGAAACTACGAGCAGTACTTC; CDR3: CASSLGSGRNYEQYF
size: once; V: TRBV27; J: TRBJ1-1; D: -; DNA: TGTGCCAGCAGTTTATCGGGAGCCAATGAAGCTTTCTTT; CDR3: CASSLSGANEAFF
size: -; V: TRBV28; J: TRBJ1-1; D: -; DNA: TGTGCCAGCAAACAGGGCGGGGACACTGAAGCTTTCTTT; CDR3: CASKQGGDTEAFF
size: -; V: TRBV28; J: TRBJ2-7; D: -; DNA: TGTGCCATCTCCCCGTCCGGCGCGGGGTGGACCTACGAGCAGTACTTC; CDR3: CAISPSGAGWTYEQYF
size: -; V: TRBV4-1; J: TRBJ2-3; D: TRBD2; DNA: TGCGCCAGCAGCCAAGAATCTAGCGGGAGGGCAGATACGCAGTATTTT; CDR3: CASSQESSGRADTQYF
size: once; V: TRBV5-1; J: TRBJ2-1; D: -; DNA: TGCGCCAGCAGCTTAGAGCCCCACTATGAGCAGTTCTTC; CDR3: CASSLEPHYEQFF
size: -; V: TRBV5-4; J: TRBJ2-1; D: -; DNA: TGTGCCAGTCTACCGGGGTCTCCCCGTGGCGGGAAACCTTACAATGAGCAGTTCTTC; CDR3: CASLPGSPRGGKPYNEQFF
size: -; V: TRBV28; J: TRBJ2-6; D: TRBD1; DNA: TGTGCCAGCAGTCCTCCTCCATGGACAGGCAGGGCGCGAGGGGCCAACGTCCTGACTTTC; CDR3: CASSPPPWTGRARGANVLTF
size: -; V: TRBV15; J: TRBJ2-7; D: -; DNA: TGTGCCACCAGCAGGGCCCTCCCCTACGAGCAGTACTTC; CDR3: CATSRALPYEQYF
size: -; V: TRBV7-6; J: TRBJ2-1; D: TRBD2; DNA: TGTGCCAGCAGCTTAGCACTAGCGGGAGGGAATGAGCAGTTCTTC; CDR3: CASSLALAGGNEQFF
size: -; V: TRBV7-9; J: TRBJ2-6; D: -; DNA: TGTGCCAGCAGCGCAGGGGTGGGGGCCAACGTCCTGACTTTC; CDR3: CASSAGVGANVLTF
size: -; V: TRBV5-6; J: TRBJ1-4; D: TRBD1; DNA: TGTGCCAGCAGTACCGGCGTAGGGACAGGGAGCGAAAAACTGTTTTTT; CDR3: CASSTGVGTGSEKLFF
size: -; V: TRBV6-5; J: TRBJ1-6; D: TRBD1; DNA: TGTGCCAGCAGAGGGGGCTCGCCAAATAATTCACCCCTCCACTTT; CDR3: CASRGGSPNNSPLHF
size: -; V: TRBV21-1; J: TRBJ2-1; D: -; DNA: TGTGCCAGCAGCCCTAGTCCCGGGGACAGGGCCGACAATGAGCAGTTCTTC; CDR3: CASSPSPGDRADNEQFF
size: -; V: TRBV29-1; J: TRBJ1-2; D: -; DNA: TGCAGCGTTGGCCCGCGGCAGACGTCAAATGGCTACACCTTC; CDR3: CSVGPRQTSNGYTF
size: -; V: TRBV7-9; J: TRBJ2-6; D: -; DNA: TGTGCCAGCAGCCTCGACCTGGCTGGGGCCAACGTCCTGACTTTC; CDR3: CASSLDLAGANVLTF
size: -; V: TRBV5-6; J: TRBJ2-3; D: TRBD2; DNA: TGTGCCAGCAGCCCCGGACTAGCGGGAGAAGATACGCAGTATTTT; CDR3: CASSPGLAGEDTQYF
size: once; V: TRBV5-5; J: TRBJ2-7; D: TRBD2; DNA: TGTGCCAGCAGCTTACAGTTACTAGCGGGAGTGGGTGAGCAGTACTTC; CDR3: CASSLQLLAGVGEQYF
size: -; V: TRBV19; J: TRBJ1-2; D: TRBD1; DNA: TGTGCCACCGCGCCCAGGGACAGGGGGCGGGTGTATGGCTACACCTTC; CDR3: CATAPRDRGRVYGYTF
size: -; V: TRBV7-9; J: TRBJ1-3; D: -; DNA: TGTGCCAGCAGCTTCGGGGTCATTTCTGGAAACACCATATATTTT; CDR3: CASSFGVISGNTIYF
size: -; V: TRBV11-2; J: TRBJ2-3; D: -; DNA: TGTGCCAGCAGCTTTTTCGAGACCAGAGATACGCAGTATTTT; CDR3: CASSFFETRDTQYF
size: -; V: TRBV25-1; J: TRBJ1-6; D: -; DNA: TGTGCCAGCAGTTTATACAGGGATTCACCCCTCCACTTT; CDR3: CASSLYRDSPLHF
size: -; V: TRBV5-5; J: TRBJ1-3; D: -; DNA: TGTGCCAGCAGCTTGAAAGGTCTCTGGACGGGAAACACCATATATTTT; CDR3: CASSLKGLWTGNTIYF
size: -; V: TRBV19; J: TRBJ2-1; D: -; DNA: TGTGCCAGCACGGAGACTAGAATGATCCATGAGCAGTTCTTC; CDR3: CASTETRMIHEQFF
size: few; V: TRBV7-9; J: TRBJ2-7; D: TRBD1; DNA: TGTGCCAGCAGCTTAGCATCGGGACAGAACTACGAGCAGTACTTC; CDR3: CASSLASGQNYEQYF
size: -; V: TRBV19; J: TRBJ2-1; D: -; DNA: TGTGCCAGTAGTATTGGCGGACCCACCTACAATGAGCAGTTCTTC; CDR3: CASSIGGPTYNEQFF
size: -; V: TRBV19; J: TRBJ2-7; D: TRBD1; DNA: TGTGCCAGTAGTACACCGGGACAGGGGATCTACGAGCAGTACTTC; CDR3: CASSTPGQGIYEQYF
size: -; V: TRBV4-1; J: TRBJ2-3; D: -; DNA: TGCGCCAGCAGTAATAGGGTACAGACCACAGATACGCAGTATTTT; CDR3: CASSNRVQTTDTQYF
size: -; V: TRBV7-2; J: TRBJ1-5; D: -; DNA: TGTGCCAGCAGCTTAAGTGAGGCCGAGCGCCAGCATTTT; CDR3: CASSLSEAERQHF
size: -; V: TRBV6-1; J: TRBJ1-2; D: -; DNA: TGTGCCAGCAGCCCCGGCAGCTATGGCTACACCTTC; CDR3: CASSPGSYGYTF
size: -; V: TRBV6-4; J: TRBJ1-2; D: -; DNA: TGTGCCAGCAGTGCGTCTGCCAGATTTAACTATGGCTACACCTTC; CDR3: CASSASARFNYGYTF
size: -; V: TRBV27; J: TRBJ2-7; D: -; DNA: TGTGCCAGCAGTTTAAAAGGCTACGAGCAGTACTTC; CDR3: CASSLKGYEQYF
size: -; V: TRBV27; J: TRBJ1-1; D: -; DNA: TGTGCCAGCAGTTTCATAGCCCCGAACACTGAAGCTTTCTTT; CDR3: CASSFIAPNTEAFF
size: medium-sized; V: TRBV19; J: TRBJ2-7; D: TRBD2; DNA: TGTGCCAGTAGTGAGGCTAGCGGGATAGTCTACGAGCAGTACTTC; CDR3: CASSEASGIVYEQYF
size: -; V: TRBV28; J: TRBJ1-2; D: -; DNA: TGTGCCAGCAGTTACTGGGTTCAGGGGAGGAATGAGGGCTACACCTTC; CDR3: CASSYWVQGRNEGYTF
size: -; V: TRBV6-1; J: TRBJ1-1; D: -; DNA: TGTGCCAGCAGCAAAAACCGGGGGCCGGGTGAAGCTTTCTTT; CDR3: CASSKNRGPGEAFF
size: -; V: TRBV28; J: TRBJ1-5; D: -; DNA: TGTGCCAGCAAGGGGGACGACAGTCAGCCCCAGCATTTT; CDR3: CASKGDDSQPQHF
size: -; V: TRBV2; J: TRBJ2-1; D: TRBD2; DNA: TGTGCCAGCAGTCTAGGCGGGAGTGGAAATGAGCAGTTCTTC; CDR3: CASSLGGSGNEQFF
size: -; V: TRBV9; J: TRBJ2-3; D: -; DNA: TGTGCCAGCAGCGAATCCAGACAGCTCATCACAGATACGCAGTATTTT; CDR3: CASSESRQLITDTQYF
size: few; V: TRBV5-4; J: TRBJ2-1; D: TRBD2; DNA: TGTGCCAGCAGCGGAACTAGCGGGAGAGATGAGCAGTTCTTC; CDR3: CASSGTSGRDEQFF
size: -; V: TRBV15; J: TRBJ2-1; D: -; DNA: TGTGCCACCAGCGGGCGAGGAGGACACCTCTACAATGAGCAGTTCTTC; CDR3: CATSGRGGHLYNEQFF